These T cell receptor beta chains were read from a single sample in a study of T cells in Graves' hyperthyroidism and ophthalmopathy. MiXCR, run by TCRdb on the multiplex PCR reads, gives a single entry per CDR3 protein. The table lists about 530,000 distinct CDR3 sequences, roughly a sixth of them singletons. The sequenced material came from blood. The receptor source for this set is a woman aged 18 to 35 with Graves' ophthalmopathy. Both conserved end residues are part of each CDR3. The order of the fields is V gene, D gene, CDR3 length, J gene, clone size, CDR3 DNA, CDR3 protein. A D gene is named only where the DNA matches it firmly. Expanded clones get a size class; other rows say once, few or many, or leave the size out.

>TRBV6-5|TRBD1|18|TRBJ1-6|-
TGTGCCAGCAGTTACGGCGGACAGGGGAGCTCCTATAATTCACCCCTCCACTTT
CASSYGGQGSSYNSPLHF
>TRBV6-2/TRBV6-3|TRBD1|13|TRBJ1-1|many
TGTGCCAGCAGTTCCCTCCGGGACAGAGAAGCTTTCTTT
CASSSLRDREAFF
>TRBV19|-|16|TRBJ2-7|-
TGTGCCAGGGGGGGTCTTCCCGGATGGGGCTCCTACGAGCAGTACTTC
CARGGLPGWGSYEQYF
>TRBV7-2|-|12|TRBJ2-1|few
TGTGCCAGCAGCTACGGACTCAATGAGCAGTTCTTC
CASSYGLNEQFF
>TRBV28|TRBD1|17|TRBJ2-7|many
TGTGCCAGCAGTTTAGACCTGACAGGGGCTAGCTCCTACGAGCAGTACTTC
CASSLDLTGASSYEQYF
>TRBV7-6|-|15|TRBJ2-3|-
TGTGCCAGCAGCGGGGGGGCGGGGGGCACAGATACGCAGTATTTT
CASSGGAGGTDTQYF
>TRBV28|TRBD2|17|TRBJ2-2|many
TGTGCCAGCAGTTTATGGCAACTAGCGGGGGGGCCCGGGGAGCTGTTTTTT
CASSLWQLAGGPGELFF
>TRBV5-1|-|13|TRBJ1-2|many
TGCGCCAGCAGCTTGGAACGGACCTATGGCTACACCTTC
CASSLERTYGYTF
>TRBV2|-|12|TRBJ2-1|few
TGTGCCAGCAGTGAAGAAGTAACTGAGCAGTTCTTC
CASSEEVTEQFF
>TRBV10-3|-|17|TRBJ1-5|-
TGTGCCATCAGTGCCCAAGGGGGAGGGGGGAGCAATCAGCCCCAGCATTTT
CAISAQGGGGSNQPQHF
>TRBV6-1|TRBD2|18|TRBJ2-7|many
TGTGCCAGCAGTGAAGCGCTTGTTGCGGGAGTAGACTCCTACGAGCAGTACTTC
CASSEALVAGVDSYEQYF
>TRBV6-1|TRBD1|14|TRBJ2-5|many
TGTGCCAGCAGTTCCGGACAGGGACAAGAGACCCAGTACTTC
CASSSGQGQETQYF
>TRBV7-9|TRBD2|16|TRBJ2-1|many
TGTGCCAGCAGCCCCGGAGGGAGCGGGAGGATGAGTGAGCAGTTCTTC
CASSPGGSGRMSEQFF
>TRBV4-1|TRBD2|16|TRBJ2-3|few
TGCGCCAGCAGCCAAGATCTAGCGGGAGAGGTTGATACGCAGTATTTT
CASSQDLAGEVDTQYF
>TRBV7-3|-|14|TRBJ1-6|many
TGTGCCAGCAGCTTCGGGTCGCAAGGTTCACCCCTCCACTTT
CASSFGSQGSPLHF
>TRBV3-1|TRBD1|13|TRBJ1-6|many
TGTGCCAGCAGCCCAGGGGGCAGGTCACCCCTCCACTTT
CASSPGGRSPLHF
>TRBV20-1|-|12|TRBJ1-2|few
TGCAGTGCTAGAGACGAAGACTATGGCTACACCTTC
CSARDEDYGYTF
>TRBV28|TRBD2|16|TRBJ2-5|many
TGTGCCAGCAGAACTGAACTAGCGGGGGCCCAAGAGACCCAGTACTTC
CASRTELAGAQETQYF
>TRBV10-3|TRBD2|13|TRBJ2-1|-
TGTGCCACACAGACTAGCTCCGAGGGTGAGCAGTTCTTC
CATQTSSEGEQFF
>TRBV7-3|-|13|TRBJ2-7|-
TGTGCCAGCAGCTTAGCCGGGGCGGGTGAGCAGTACTTC
CASSLAGAGEQYF
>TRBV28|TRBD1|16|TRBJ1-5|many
TGTGCCAGCACCCTAGCGGGACAGGGGGCGAGGCAGCCCCAGCATTTT
CASTLAGQGARQPQHF
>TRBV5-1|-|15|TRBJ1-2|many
TGCGCCAGCAGCACGGGAGAGACTACTATTGGCGGCTACACCTTC
CASSTGETTIGGYTF
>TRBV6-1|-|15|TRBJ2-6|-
TGTGCCAGCAGTGAAACCGAGGCTGGGGCCAACGTCCTGACTTTC
CASSETEAGANVLTF
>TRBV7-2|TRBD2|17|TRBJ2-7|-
TGTGCCAGCAGACGTTACGGGGGGCGGGGGGCGTCCTACGAGCAGTACTTC
CASRRYGGRGASYEQYF
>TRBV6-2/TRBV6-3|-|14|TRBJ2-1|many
TGTGCCAGCACCCAAGGGGAGCTCGGCAATGAGCAGTTCTTC
CASTQGELGNEQFF
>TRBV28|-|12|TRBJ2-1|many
TGTGCCAGCAGTTTAGGACTTACCAAGCAGTTCTTC
CASSLGLTKQFF
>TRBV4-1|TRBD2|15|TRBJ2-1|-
TGCGCCAGCAGCCAAGTTAGGGGACTATACAATGAGCAGTTCTTC
CASSQVRGLYNEQFF
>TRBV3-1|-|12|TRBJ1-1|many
TGTGCCAGCAGCCAGGGCGCAGTTGAAGCTTTCTTT
CASSQGAVEAFF
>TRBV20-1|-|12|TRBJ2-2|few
TGCAGTGCTACTACCATTACCGGGGAGCTGTTTTTT
CSATTITGELFF
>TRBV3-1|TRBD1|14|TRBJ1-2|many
TGTGCCAGCAGCCACAACAGGGGGCATCGTGGCTACACCTTC
CASSHNRGHRGYTF
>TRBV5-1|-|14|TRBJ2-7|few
TGCACCAGCAGAATCGGGCAGGGAATTGGAGAGCAGTACTTC
CTSRIGQGIGEQYF
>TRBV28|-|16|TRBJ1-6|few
TGTGCCAGCAGTAGAGCTGGGGGCTCCTATAATTCACCCCTCCACTTT
CASSRAGGSYNSPLHF
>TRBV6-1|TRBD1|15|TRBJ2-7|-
TGTGCCAGCAGTGAAGAGGACAGGGGACCCTACGAGCAGTACTTC
CASSEEDRGPYEQYF
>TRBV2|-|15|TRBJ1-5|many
TGTGCCAGCAGTGACTCGACCACCCTTCGACAGCCCCAGCATTTT
CASSDSTTLRQPQHF
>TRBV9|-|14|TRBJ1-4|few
TGTGCCAGCAGCGTTGGGGAAGTGCGGGAAAAACTGTTTTTT
CASSVGEVREKLFF
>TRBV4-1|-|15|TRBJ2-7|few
TGCGCCAGCAGATACAGAGCAGGTCTCTCCTACGAGCAGTACTTC
CASRYRAGLSYEQYF
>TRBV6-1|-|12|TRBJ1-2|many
TGTGCCACAGGAGGGGTGCTCGATGGCTACACCTTC
CATGGVLDGYTF
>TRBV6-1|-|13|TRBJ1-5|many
TGTGCCAGCAGTTCATCCGGGAATCAGCCCCAGCATTTT
CASSSSGNQPQHF
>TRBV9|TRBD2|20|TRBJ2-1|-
TGTGCCAGCAGCGTAGATGTCGGGACTAGCGGGAGTATGATCTACAATGAGCAGTTCTTC
CASSVDVGTSGSMIYNEQFF
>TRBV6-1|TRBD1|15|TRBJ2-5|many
TGTGCCAGCAGTCTGGACAGGGACTACCAAGAGACCCAGTACTTC
CASSLDRDYQETQYF